The source of this TCR beta chain is a study of T cells after yellow fever vaccination. Study findings and constraints: Researchers report a weaker secondary response that nonetheless peaked faster, day 5 versus 15.

TCRdb analysed the 5' RACE reads with MiXCR anew, one entry per CDR3 protein. The sample has 400,000 to 650,000 distinct CDR3 sequences; 21% are singletons. On this clonotype itself: Its matching antigen is unknown.

With 3 bases removed from V and 7 bases from J, the gap between germline ends came to 18 bases. The CDR3 has 15 residues. The germline CDR1 and CDR2 sequences are LNHNV and YYDKDF (reference sequence). This sample comprised PBMCs, obtained roughly 23 days after the first yellow fever vaccination. V gene TRBV15 combines with J gene TRBJ2-5; D not certain. The clonotype was recovered from a man aged 18 to 29 who received the YFV17D yellow fever vaccine. CDR3 bases: TGTGCCACCAGCAGCGGAACAAATAGGTGGGGGACCCAGTACTTC. This sequence encodes CATSSGTNRWGTQYF.